This TCR beta chain stems from a study of blood T cell repertoires in COVID-19. Study in general: From the United States, Italy and Spain came samples of acute and convalescent COVID-19. PBMCs, B-cell-depleted T cells, or T cells were the source of the cDNA or gDNA that made up the material.

Under the authors' procedure: Amplified reference gene primers provided the basis for estimating nucleated cell counts. Produced via immunoSEQ multiplex PCR; TCRdb's table is partial and in-frame only. V and J calls and clone size come straight from that table; D and trimming were deduced from the DNA. The profile covers about 340,000 clones, with about 90% appearing a single time and about 3.5% taken by the ten largest. The CDR3 has 14 amino acids. V gave up 7 bases and J gave up 2 bases; unmatched junction bases: 4. The germline V gene has CDR1 MNHEY and CDR2 SVGAGI. The chain links TRBV6-5 to TRBJ2-7; 11 positions agree with TRBD1. The sequenced sample was peripheral blood. The receptor comes from a woman between 18 and 30 years old who had recovered from COVID-19. The CDR3: CASNQDRGPYEQYV. CDR3 bases: TGTGCCAGCAACCAGGACAGGGGGCCCTACGAGCAGTACGTC.